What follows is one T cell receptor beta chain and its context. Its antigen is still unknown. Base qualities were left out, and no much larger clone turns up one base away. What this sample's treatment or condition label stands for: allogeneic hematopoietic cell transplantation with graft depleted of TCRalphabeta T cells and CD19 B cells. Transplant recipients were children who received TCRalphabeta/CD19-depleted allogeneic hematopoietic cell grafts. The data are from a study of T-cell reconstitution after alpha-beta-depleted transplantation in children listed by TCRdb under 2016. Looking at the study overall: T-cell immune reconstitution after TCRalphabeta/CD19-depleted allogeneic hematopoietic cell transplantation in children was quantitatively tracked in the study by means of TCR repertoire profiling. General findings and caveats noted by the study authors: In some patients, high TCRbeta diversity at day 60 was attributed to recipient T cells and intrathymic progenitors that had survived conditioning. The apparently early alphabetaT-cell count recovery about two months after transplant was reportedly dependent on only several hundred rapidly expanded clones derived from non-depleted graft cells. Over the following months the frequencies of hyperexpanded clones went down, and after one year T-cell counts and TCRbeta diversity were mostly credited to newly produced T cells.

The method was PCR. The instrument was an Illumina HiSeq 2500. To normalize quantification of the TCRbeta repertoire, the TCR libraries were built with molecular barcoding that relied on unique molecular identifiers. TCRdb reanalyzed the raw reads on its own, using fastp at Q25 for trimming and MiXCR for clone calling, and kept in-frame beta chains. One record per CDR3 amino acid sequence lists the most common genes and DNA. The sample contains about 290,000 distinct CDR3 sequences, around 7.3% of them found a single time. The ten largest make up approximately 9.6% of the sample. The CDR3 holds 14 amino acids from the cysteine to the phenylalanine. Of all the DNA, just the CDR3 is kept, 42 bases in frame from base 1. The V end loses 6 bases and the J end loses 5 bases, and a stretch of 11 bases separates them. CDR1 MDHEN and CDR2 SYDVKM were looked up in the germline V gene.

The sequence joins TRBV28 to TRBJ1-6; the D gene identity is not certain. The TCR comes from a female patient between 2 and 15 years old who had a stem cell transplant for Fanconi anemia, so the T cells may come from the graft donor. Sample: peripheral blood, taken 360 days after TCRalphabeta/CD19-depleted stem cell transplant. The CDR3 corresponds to CASSPWGDNSPLHF. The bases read TGTGCCAGCAGCCCCTGGGGTGATAATTCACCCCTCCACTTT.